This T cell receptor beta chain was recorded in a study of blood T cell repertoires in COVID-19. Study summary: Samples of COVID-19 (acute and convalescent) were obtained from the United States, Italy and Spain.

The CDR3 contains 13 residues. V dropped 5 bases and J dropped 7; count of bases not matched to a gene: 1. Germline CDR1 reads SGHNT; CDR2 reads YENEEA. Profiling relied on immunoSEQ multiplex PCR, and the TCRdb table lists in-frame clones only, not all of them. The sample includes 450,000 to 500,000 clones, approximately 83% of them seen just once. Sequencing was done on a sample of peripheral blood. The source of this sequence is a human donor in a cohort sampled during active COVID-19. This chain joins TRBV11-3 and TRBJ2-1; 11 positions match TRBD2. The CDR3 region is CASSPSGRNEQFF. Here the CDR3 DNA reads TGTGCCAGCAGCCCTAGCGGGAGGAATGAGCAGTTCTTC.